This T cell receptor beta chain was found in a study of early T cells in non-severe SARS-CoV-2 infection. The V gene end was trimmed by 5 bases and the J gene end by 7 bases; junction bases not matched to a gene: 6. From germline, CDR1 is SGHAT and CDR2 FQNNGV. CDR3 length: 15 residues. This clonotype has at least ten counts. Separate cDNA molecules each had unique molecular identifiers attached to them. TCRdb reprocessed the 5' RACE reads with MiXCR, giving one entry per CDR3 protein. This table holds some 120,000 distinct CDR3 sequences, under 15% found once. The V gene is TRBV11-2, the J gene TRBJ2-1; 12 nucleotides line up with TRBD2. The source is an adult who was a healthcare worker with PCR-confirmed SARS-CoV-2 infection or an uninfected control (not recorded which). What was sequenced was whole blood. CDR3 DNA sequence: TGTGCCAGCAGCATGACTAGCGGGGGTGGGAATGAGCAGTTCTTC. Its protein is CASSMTSGGGNEQFF.